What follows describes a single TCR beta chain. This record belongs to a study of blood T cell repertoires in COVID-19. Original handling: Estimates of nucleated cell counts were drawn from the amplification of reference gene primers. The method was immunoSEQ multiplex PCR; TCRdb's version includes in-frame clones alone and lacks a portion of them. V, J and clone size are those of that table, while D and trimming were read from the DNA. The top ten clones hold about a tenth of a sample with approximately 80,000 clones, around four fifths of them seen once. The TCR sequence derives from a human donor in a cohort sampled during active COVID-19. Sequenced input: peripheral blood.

The CDR3, as DNA: TGTGCCAGCAGCTTAGTAGGGGGTCGGTGGGATACGCAGTATTTT. Its translation: CASSLVGGRWDTQYF. J is TRBJ2-3 and V is TRBV7-6; TRBD1 might be the D (6 bases). This CDR3 region has 15 residues. Germline CDR1 SGHVS, CDR2 FNYEAQ. Between the trimmed V and J ends, which lost 1 base and 6 bases, there was a span of 14 bases.